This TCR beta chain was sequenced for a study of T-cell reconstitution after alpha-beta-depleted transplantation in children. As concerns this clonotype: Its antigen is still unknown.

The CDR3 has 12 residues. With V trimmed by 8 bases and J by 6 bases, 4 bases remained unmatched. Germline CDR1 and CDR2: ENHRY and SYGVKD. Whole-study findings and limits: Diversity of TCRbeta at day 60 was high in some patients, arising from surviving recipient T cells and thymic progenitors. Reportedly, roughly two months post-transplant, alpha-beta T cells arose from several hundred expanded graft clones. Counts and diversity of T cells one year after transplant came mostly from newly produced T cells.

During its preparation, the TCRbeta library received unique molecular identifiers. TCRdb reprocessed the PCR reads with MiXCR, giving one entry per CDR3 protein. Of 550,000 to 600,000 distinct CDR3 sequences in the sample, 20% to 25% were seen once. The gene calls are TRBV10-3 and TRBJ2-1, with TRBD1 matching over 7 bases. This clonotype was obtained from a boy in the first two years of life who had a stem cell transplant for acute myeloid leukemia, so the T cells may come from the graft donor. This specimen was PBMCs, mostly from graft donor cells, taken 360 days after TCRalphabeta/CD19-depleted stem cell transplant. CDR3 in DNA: TGTGCCATCTCGGGACAGCCCAATGAGCAGTTCTTC. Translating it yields CAISGQPNEQFF.